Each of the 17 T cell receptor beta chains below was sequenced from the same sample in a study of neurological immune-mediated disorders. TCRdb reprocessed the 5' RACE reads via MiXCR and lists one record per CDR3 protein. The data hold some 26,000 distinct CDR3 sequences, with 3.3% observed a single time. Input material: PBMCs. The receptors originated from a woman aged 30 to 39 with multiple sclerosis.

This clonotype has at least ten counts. The CDR3 nucleotides read TGTGCCAGCAGCTCTAGCGGGAGTGTGGGTATAGCCAAAAACATTCAGTACTTC. Amino acid sequence: CASSSSGSVGIAKNIQYF. V and J are TRBV7-2 and TRBJ2-4; 10 nucleotides agree with TRBD2. V lost 4 bases to trimming and J lost 0 bases; unmatched junction nucleotides: 9. Germline V gene sequence: CDR1 SGHTA, CDR2 FQGNSA. The CDR3 is 18 amino acids.

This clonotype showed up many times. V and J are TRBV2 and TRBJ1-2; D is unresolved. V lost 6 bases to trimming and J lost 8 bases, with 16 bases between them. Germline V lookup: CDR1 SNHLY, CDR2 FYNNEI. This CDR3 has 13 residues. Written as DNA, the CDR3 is TGTGCCAGCAGGGTCCGTGGTAATTGGGGCTACACCTTC. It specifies CASRVRGNWGYTF.

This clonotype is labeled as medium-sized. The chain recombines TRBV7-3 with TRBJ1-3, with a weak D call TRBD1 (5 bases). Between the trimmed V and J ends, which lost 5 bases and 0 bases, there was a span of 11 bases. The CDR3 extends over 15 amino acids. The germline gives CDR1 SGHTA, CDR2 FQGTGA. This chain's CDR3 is CASSAGANSGNTIYF. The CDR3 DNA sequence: TGTGCCAGCAGCGCCGGGGCCAACTCTGGAAACACCATATATTTT.

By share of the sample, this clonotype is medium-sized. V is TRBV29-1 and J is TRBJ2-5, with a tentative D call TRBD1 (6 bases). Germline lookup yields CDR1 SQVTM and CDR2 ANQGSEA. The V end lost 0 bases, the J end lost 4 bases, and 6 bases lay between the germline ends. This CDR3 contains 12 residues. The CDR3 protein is CSVEEGGETQYF. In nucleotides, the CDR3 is TGCAGCGTTGAAGAAGGGGGAGAGACCCAGTACTTC.

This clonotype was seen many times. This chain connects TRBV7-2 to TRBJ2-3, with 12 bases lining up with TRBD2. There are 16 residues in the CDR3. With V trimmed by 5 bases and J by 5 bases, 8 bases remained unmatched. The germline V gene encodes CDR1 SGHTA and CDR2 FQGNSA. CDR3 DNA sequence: TGTGCCAGCAGCGCCCGACTAGCGGGGGAGATAGATACGCAGTATTTT. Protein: CASSARLAGEIDTQYF.

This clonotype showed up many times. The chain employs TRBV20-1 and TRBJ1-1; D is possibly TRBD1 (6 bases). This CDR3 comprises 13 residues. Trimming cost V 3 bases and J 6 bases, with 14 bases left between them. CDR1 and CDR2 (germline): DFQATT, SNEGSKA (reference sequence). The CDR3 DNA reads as TGCAGTGCTAGTGGGGGGGCGTGGGCTGAAGCTTTCTTT. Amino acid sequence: CSASGGAWAEAFF.

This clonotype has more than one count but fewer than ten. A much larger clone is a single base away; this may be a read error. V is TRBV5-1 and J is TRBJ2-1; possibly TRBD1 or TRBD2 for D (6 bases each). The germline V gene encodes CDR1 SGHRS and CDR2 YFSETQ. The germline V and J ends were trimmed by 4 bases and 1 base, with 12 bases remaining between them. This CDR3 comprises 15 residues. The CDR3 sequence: CASSRGQRSYNEQFF. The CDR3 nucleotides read TGCGCCAGCAGCCGGGGGCAGAGATCCTACAATGAGCAGTTCTTC.

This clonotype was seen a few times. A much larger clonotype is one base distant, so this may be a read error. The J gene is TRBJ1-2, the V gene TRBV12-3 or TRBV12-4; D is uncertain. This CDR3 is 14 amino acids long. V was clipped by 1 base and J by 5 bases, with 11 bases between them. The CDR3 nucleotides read TGTGCCAGCAGTTTAGATAGAAACTATTATGGCTACACCTTC. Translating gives CASSLDRNYYGYTF.

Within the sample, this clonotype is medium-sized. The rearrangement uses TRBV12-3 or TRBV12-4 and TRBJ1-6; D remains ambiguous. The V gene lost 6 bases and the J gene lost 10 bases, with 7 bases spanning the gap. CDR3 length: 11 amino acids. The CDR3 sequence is CASSHGSPLHF. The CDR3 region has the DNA TGTGCCAGCAGCCATGGGTCACCCCTCCACTTT.

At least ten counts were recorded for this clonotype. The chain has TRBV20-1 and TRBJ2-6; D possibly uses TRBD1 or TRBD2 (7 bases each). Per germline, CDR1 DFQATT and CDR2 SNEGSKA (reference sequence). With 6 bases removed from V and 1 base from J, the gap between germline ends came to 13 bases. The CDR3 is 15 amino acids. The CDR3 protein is CSAARGGSGANVLTF. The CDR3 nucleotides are TGCAGTGCCGCCAGGGGGGGGTCTGGGGCCAACGTCCTGACTTTC.

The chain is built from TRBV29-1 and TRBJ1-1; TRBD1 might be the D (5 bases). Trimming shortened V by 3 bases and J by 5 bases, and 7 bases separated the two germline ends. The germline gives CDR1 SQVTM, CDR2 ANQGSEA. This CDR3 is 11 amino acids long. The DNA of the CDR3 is TGCAGCGTTGAGGGGGGGACTGAAGCTTTCTTT. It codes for CSVEGGTEAFF.

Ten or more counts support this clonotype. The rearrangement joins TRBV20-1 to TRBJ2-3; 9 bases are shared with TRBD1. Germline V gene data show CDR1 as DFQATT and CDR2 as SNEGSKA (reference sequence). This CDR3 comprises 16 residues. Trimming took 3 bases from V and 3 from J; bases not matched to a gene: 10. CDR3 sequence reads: CSARGFGTGHTDTQYF. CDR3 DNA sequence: TGCAGTGCTAGGGGGTTTGGGACAGGGCATACAGATACGCAGTATTTT.

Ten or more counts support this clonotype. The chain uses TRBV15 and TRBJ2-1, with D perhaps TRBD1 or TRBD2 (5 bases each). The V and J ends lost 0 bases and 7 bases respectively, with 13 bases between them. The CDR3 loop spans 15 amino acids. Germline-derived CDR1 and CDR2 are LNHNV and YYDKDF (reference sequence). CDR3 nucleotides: TGTGCCACCAGCAGAGACCTGGTTGAGGGGAATGAGCAGTTCTTC. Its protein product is CATSRDLVEGNEQFF.

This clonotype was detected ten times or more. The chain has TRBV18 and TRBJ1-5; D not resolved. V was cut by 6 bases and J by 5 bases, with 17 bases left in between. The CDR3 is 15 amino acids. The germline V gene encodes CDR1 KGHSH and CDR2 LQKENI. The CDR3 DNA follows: TGTGCCAGCTCCCTAAAGGGAGGGAGGGATCAGCCCCAGCATTTT. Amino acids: CASSLKGGRDQPQHF.

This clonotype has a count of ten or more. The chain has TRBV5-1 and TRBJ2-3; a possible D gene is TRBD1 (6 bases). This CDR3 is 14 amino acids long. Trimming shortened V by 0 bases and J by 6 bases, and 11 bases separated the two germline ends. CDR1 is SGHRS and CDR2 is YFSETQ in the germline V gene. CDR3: CASSLGQDGDTQYF. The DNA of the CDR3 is TGCGCCAGCAGCTTGGGACAGGACGGGGATACGCAGTATTTT.

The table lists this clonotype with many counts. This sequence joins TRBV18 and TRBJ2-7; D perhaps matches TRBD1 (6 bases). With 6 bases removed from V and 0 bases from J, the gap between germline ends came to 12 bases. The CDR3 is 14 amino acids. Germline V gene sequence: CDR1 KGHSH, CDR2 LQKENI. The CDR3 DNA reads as TGTGCCAGCTCTCTCGACAGGACCTCCTACGAGCAGTACTTC. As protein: CASSLDRTSYEQYF.

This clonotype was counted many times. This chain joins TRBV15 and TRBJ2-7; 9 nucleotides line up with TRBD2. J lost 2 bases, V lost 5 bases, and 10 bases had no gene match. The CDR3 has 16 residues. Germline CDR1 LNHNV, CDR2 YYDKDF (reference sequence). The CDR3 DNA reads TGTGCCACCAGCGGTGGGGGGCTAGCGGGACCCTACGAGCAGTACTTC. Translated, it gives CATSGGGLAGPYEQYF.